The 21 T cell receptor beta chains below all came from one sample that was sequenced in a study of T cell responses to AZD1222 COVID-19 vaccine. Using immunoSEQ multiplex PCR, the repertoire was profiled, and TCRdb retains in-frame clones only, with some absent. The table includes 80,000 or so clones, roughly 85% detected once. Material: peripheral blood, obtained 28 days after the second AZD1222 dose. The receptors here all came from an adult who received the AZD1222 COVID-19 vaccine.

The chain uses TRBV5-1 and TRBJ1-3; D is unclear. The germline CDR1 and CDR2 sequences are SGHRS and YFSETQ. Trimming removed 0 bases from V and 0 bases from J, with 7 bases in between. This CDR3 is 15 amino acids long. The CDR3 coding sequence is TGCGCCAGCAGCTTGGGAATTATCTCTGGAAACACCATATATTTT. Its protein product is CASSLGIISGNTIYF. Complete variable domain (other parts from reference TRBV5-1 and TRBJ1-3): KAGVTQTPRYLIKTRGQQVTLSCSPISGHRSVSWYQQTPGQGLQFLFEYFSETQRNKGNFPGRFSGRQFSNSRSEMNVSTLELGDSALYLCASSLGIISGNTIYFGEGSWLTVV.

To note about this clone: One end of the junction is discordant with germline, which a read error may explain. The rearrangement uses TRBV2 and TRBJ2-2, with D perhaps TRBD2 (5 bases). CDR1 and CDR2 from the germline V gene are SNHLY and FYNNEI. The CDR3 contains 14 residues. The CDR3 DNA reads as TGTGCCAGCGGTGAGCGGTCGTACACCGGGGAGCTGTTTTTT. This codes for CASGERSYTGELFF.

The chain employs TRBV7-9 and TRBJ2-6, with D possibly being TRBD1 (6 bases). Between the trimmed V and J ends, which lost 3 bases and 2 bases, there was a span of 8 bases. This CDR3 is 15 amino acids long. From germline, CDR1 is SEHNR and CDR2 FQNEAQ (reference sequence). Here the CDR3 reads CASSFQGTGANVLTF. CDR3 nucleotide sequence: TGTGCCAGCAGCTTCCAGGGGACTGGGGCCAACGTCCTGACTTTC.

The chain links TRBV9 to TRBJ1-4; tentative D call: TRBD1 (6 bases). The germline V gene encodes CDR1 SGDLS and CDR2 YYNGEE. The CDR3 runs 14 residues. Trimming took 0 bases from V and 7 from J, leaving 10 bases between them. The CDR3 sequence: CASSVGGGGEKLFF. The CDR3 nucleotides read TGTGCCAGCAGCGTAGGAGGGGGTGGTGAAAAACTGTTTTTT.

This chain links TRBV20-1 with TRBJ1-6, with D perhaps matching TRBD1 (6 bases). This CDR3 spans 15 amino acids. Trimming pared 3 bases from V and 9 bases from J, leaving 18 bases between. CDR1 DFQATT and CDR2 SNEGSKA come from the germline V gene (reference sequence). The DNA of the CDR3 is TGCAGTGCTAGTCCCCGGACAGCTATTGGTTCACCCCTCCACTTT. This codes for CSASPRTAIGSPLHF.

The CDR3 bases are TGTGCCAGCAGTTCGGACTGGAATAATTCACCCCTCCACTTT. Amino acid sequence: CASSSDWNNSPLHF. The rearrangement joins TRBV2 to TRBJ1-6; D is ambiguous. This CDR3 spans 14 amino acids. The V and J ends lost 5 bases and 5 bases respectively, with 10 bases between them. The germline gives CDR1 SNHLY, CDR2 FYNNEI.

The chain joins TRBV5-1 to TRBJ2-1; 8 positions agree with TRBD2. Unmatched junction bases numbered 5, after V lost 2 bases and J lost 1 base. The CDR3 sequence is 16 residues long. Germline values: CDR1 SGHRS, CDR2 YFSETQ. The CDR3 spells CASSFSAGGSYNEQFF. Written as DNA, the CDR3 is TGCGCCAGCAGCTTTAGCGCGGGGGGTTCCTACAATGAGCAGTTCTTC.

The chain is built from TRBV18 and TRBJ2-3; no clear D gene. From germline, CDR1 is KGHSH and CDR2 LQKENI. The CDR3 contains 12 residues. Trimming left V 3 bases short and J 4 bases short, with 5 bases between. CDR3 nucleotides: TGTGCCAGCTCACCTTCCCCAGATACGCAGTATTTT. Its translation: CASSPSPDTQYF.

This clone was seen just once. The chain joins TRBV6-2 or TRBV6-3 to TRBJ1-2; TRBD1 might be the D (5 bases). Germline values: CDR1 MNHEY, CDR2 SVGEGT. The ends were cut back, 6 bases at V and 4 bases at J, with 15 bases in the middle. CDR3 size: 14 residues. DNA of the CDR3: TGTGCCAGCAGCGAAGGGGCTACAGGCTATGGCTACACCTTC. This translates into CASSEGATGYGYTF.

The V gene is TRBV28, the J gene TRBJ2-7; D is undetermined. There are 13 residues in the CDR3. Per the germline V gene, CDR1 is MDHEN and CDR2 is SYDVKM. V lost 3 bases and J 3 bases, leaving 9 bases between the germline ends. The CDR3 DNA sequence: TGTGCCAGCAGTTTGGAACTCCGCTACGAGCAGTACTTC. Its translation is CASSLELRYEQYF.

The rearrangement links TRBV11-2 to TRBJ2-2, with TRBD2 matching over 11 bases. Germline V gives CDR1 SGHAT, CDR2 FQNNGV. Germline trimming cut 5 bases from V and 5 bases from J; bases unmatched to any gene: 7. The CDR3 contains 16 residues. CDR3 sequence: CASSQVAGGQTGELFF. DNA for the CDR3: TGTGCCAGCAGCCAAGTAGCGGGGGGGCAAACCGGGGAGCTGTTTTTT.

The chain carries TRBV19 and TRBJ2-5; tentatively, D is TRBD2 (6 bases). The CDR3 runs 16 residues. V was shortened by 4 bases and J by 3 bases, with 18 bases between the two germline ends. Germline CDR1 is LNHDA and CDR2 is SQIVND (reference sequence). The CDR3 spells CASSKSPGPGEETQYF. The CDR3 DNA reads as TGTGCCAGTAGTAAATCCCCGGGTCCGGGAGAAGAGACCCAGTACTTC.

CDR3 amino acids: CASSLGGQGLTGELFF. DNA for the CDR3: TGTGCCAGCAGCTTGGGGGGACAGGGATTAACCGGGGAGCTGTTTTTT. The chain joins TRBV5-4 to TRBJ2-2, with TRBD1 matching over 9 bases. The CDR3 is 16 amino acids. The J segment lost 5 bases and the V segment lost 0 bases, leaving 5 bases of the junction unmatched. Per the germline V gene, CDR1 is SGHNT and CDR2 is YYREEE (reference sequence).

This chain connects TRBV4-1 to TRBJ2-5; D may be TRBD1 or TRBD2 (5 bases each). Trimming removed 5 bases at V and 4 bases at J, with 14 bases between. This CDR3 region has 14 residues. Germline loops: CDR1 MGHRA, CDR2 YSYEKL. The CDR3: CASSVSERGETQYF. CDR3 nucleotides: TGCGCCAGCAGCGTTAGCGAAAGGGGAGAGACCCAGTACTTC.

The chain uses TRBV19 and TRBJ1-1, with TRBD1 matching 9 bases. J gave up 9 bases and V 6 bases, and 8 bases lay outside the gene matches. Germline V gene lookup returns CDR1 LNHDA and CDR2 SQIVND (reference sequence). The CDR3 has 13 amino acids. Here the CDR3 DNA reads TGTGCCAGTAGCGCCGGACAGGGGCTTAAAGCTTTCTTT. This codes for CASSAGQGLKAFF. Together with reference TRBV19 and TRBJ1-1, the CDR3 gives the full variable domain: DGGITQSPKYLFRKEGQNVTLSCEQNLNHDAMYWYRQDPGQGLRLIYYSQIVNDFQKGDIAEGYSVSREKKESFPLTVTSAQKNPTAFYLCASSAGQGLKAFFGQGTRLTVV.

The V call is TRBV29-1, the J call TRBJ1-2; 8 bases map to TRBD1. CDR3 size: 14 residues. CDR1 SQVTM and CDR2 ANQGSEA come from the germline V gene. Losses at the gene ends were 0 bases for V and 5 bases for J; bases not matched to a gene: 5. The CDR3 protein is CSVEDWDRTYGYTF. For the CDR3, the DNA is TGCAGCGTTGAAGACTGGGACAGGACTTATGGCTACACCTTC.

This clone occurred a few times. The chain has TRBV5-1 and TRBJ1-1; tentatively, D is TRBD1 (6 bases). Germline V lookup: CDR1 SGHRS, CDR2 YFSETQ. V lost 4 bases to trimming and J lost 0 bases, with 13 bases between them. This CDR3 is 15 amino acids long. The CDR3 region is CASSPSQGLNTEAFF. The DNA of the CDR3 is TGCGCCAGCAGCCCTTCACAGGGCCTGAACACTGAAGCTTTCTTT.

The chain recombines TRBV3-1 (or the pseudogene TRBV3-2) with TRBJ2-2; D may be TRBD1 (6 bases). This CDR3 is 14 amino acids long. V dropped 2 bases and J dropped 3 bases, with 7 bases sitting between them. The germline V gene encodes CDR1 LGHDT and CDR2 YNNKEL (reference sequence). CDR3 loop: CASSQQGHTGELFF. In DNA, the CDR3 is TGTGCCAGCAGCCAACAGGGGCACACCGGGGAGCTGTTTTTT.

The J gene is TRBJ1-2, the V gene TRBV6-1; 7 bases are shared with TRBD1. V lost 0 bases to trimming and J lost 2 bases; unmatched junction nucleotides: 0. The CDR3 sequence is 14 residues long. Germline V gene lookup returns CDR1 MNHNS and CDR2 SASEGT. The CDR3 sequence: CASSEATGNYGYTF. The DNA of the CDR3 is TGTGCCAGCAGTGAAGCGACAGGGAACTATGGCTACACCTTC.

This sequence joins TRBV28 and TRBJ2-1, with 8 bases matching TRBD2. Germline loops: CDR1 MDHEN, CDR2 SYDVKM. The J segment lost 0 bases and the V segment lost 6 bases, leaving 7 bases of the junction unmatched. The CDR3 extends over 16 amino acids. CDR3: CASSQRGYSSYNEQFF. In DNA, the CDR3 is TGTGCCAGCAGCCAGCGGGGGTATAGCTCCTACAATGAGCAGTTCTTC.

The chain is built from TRBV6-5 and TRBJ1-5; 7 positions agree with TRBD1. J was trimmed by 0 bases and V by 8 bases; bases with no gene match: 4. This CDR3 has 14 amino acids. The germline gives CDR1 MNHEY, CDR2 SVGAGI. For the CDR3, the DNA is TGTGCCAGCTACAGGGGAGATAGCAATCAGCCCCAGCATTTT. Translating gives CASYRGDSNQPQHF.